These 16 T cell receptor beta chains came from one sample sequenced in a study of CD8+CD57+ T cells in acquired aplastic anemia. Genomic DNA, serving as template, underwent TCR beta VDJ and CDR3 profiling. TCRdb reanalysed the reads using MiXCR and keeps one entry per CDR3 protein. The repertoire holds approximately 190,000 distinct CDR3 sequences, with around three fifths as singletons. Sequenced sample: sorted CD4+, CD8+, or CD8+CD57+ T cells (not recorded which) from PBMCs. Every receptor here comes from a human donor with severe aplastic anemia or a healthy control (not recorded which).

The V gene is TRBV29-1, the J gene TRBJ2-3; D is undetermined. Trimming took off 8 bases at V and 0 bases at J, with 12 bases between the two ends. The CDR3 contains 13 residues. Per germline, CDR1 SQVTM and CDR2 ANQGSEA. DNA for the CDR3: TGCAGCCACTACAAGACTAGCACAGATACGCAGTATTTT. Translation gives CSHYKTSTDTQYF.

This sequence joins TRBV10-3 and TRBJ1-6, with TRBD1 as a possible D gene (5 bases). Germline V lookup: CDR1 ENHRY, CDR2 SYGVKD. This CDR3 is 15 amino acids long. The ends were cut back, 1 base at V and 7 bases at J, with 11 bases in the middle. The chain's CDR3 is CAISEYDSLNSPLHF. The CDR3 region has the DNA TGTGCCATCAGTGAGTACGACAGTCTCAATTCACCCCTCCACTTT.

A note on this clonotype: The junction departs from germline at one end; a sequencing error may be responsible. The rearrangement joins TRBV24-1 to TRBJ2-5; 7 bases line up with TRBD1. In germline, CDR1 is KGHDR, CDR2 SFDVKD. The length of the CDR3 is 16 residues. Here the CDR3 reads CAASDLETGRQETQYF. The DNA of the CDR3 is TGTGCCGCCAGTGATTTGGAGACAGGGCGGCAAGAGACCCAGTACTTC.

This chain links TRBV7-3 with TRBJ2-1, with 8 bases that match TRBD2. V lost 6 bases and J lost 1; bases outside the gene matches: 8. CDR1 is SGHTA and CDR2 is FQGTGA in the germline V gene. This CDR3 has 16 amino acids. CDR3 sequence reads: CASSHSGGASYNEQFF. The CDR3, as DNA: TGTGCCAGCAGTCATTCGGGGGGGGCGTCCTACAATGAGCAGTTCTTC.

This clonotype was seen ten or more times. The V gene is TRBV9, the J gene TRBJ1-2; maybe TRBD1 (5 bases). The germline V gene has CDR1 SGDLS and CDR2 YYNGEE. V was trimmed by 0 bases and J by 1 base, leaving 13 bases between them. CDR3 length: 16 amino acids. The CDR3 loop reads CASSVGVRDGNYGYTF. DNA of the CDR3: TGTGCCAGCAGCGTAGGGGTTAGGGACGGTAACTATGGCTACACCTTC.

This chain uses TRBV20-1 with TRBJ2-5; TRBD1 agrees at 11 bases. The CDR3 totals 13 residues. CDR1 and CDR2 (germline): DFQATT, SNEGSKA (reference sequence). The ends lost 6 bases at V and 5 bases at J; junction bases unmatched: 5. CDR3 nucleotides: TGCAGTGCCGGGACAGGGGGTGGGGAGACCCAGTACTTC. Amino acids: CSAGTGGGETQYF.

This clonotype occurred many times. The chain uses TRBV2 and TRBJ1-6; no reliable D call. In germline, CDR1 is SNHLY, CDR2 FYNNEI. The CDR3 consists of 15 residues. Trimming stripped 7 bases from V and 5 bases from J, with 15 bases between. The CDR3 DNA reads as TGTGCCAGCACCGGCCGTCCGGATGATAATTCACCCCTCCACTTT. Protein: CASTGRPDDNSPLHF.

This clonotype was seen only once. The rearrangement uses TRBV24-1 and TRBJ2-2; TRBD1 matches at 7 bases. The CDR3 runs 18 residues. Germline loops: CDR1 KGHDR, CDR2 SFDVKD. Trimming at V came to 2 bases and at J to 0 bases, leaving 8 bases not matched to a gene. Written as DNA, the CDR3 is TGTGCCACCAGTGATTCGCCCCGACAGGGTCCGAACACCGGGGAGCTGTTTTTT. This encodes CATSDSPRQGPNTGELFF.

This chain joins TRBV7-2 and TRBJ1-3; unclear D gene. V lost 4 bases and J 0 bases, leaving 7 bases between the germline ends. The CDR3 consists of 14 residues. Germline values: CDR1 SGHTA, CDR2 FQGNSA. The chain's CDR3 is CASSSGISGNTIYF. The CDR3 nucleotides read TGTGCCAGCAGCTCCGGTATCTCTGGAAACACCATATATTTT.

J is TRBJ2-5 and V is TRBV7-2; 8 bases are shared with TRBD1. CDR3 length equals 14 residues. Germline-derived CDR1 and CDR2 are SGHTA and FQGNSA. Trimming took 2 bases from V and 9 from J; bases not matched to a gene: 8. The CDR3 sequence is CASSLLGQGAAQYF. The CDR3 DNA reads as TGTGCCAGCAGCTTATTAGGGCAGGGGGCAGCCCAGTACTTC.

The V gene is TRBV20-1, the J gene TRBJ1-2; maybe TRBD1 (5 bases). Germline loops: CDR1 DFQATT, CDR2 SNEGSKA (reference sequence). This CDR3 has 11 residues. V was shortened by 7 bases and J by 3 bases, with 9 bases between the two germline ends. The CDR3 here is CSVQDDYGYTF. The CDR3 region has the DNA TGCAGTGTACAGGATGACTATGGCTACACCTTC.

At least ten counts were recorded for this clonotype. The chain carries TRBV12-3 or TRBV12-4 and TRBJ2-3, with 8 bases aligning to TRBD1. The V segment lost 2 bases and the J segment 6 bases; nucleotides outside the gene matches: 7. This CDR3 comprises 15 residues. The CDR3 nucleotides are TGTGCCAGCAGTTTACAGGGGGCGTTTGAGGATACGCAGTATTTT. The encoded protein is CASSLQGAFEDTQYF.

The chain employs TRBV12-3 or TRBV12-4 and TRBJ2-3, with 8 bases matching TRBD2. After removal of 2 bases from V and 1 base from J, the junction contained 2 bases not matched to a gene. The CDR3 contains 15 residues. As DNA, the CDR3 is TGTGCCAGCAGTTTACGGCGGGAGGGCACAGATACGCAGTATTTT. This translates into CASSLRREGTDTQYF.

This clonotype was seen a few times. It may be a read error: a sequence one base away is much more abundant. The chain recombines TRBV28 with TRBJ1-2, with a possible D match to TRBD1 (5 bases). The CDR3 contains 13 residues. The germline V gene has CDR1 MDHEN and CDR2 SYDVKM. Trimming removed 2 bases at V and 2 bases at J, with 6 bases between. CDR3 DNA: TGTGCCAGCAGTTTAGAGGGGAACTATGGCTACACCTTC. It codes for CASSLEGNYGYTF.

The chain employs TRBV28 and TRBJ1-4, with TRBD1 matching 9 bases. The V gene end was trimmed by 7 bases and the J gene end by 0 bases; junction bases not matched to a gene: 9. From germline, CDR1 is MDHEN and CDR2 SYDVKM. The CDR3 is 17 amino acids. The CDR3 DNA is TGTGCCAGCATTGAAAGGGGACAGGGTGCAACTAATGAAAAACTGTTTTTT. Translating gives CASIERGQGATNEKLFF.

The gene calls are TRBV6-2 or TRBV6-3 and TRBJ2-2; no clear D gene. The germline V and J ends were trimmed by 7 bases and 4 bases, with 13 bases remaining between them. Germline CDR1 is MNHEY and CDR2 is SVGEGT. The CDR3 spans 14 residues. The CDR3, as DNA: TGTGCCAGCATGGTTAGGGAAACCACCGGGGAGCTGTTTTTT. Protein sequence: CASMVRETTGELFF.